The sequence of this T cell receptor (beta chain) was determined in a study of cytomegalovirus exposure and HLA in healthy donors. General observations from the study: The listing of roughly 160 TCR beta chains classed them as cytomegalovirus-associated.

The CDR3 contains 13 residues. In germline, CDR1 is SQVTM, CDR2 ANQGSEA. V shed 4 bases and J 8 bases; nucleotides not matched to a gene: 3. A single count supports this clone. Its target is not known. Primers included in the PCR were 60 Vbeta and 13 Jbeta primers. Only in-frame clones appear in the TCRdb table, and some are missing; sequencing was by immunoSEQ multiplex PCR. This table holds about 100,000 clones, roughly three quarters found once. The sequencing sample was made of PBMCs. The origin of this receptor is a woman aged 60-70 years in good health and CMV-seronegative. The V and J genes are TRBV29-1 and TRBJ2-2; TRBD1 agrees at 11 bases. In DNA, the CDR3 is TGCAGCGTTGGGACAGGGGGCGGAGGGGAGCTGTTTTTT. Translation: CSVGTGGGGELFF.